A single sample is the source of the 17 T cell receptor beta chains below, sequenced in a study of cytomegalovirus exposure and HLA in healthy donors. In the PCR, 60 Vbeta and 13 Jbeta primers were used. The repertoire was sequenced with immunoSEQ multiplex PCR; TCRdb's copy has only in-frame clones and lacks some. The table has around 210,000 clones, around 83% seen once. Sequences were obtained from PBMCs. These receptors were obtained from a woman aged 40 to 50 in good health and CMV-seronegative.

This clone appeared a few times. The chain links TRBV29-1 to TRBJ2-7; the D gene is possibly TRBD1 (5 bases). CDR3 length: 12 residues. V was shortened by 5 bases and J by 6 bases, with 14 bases between the two germline ends. From germline, CDR1 is SQVTM and CDR2 ANQGSEA. The CDR3: CSVQGGASEQYF. The CDR3 nucleotides are TGCAGCGTTCAAGGTGGGGCTAGCGAGCAGTACTTC.

The J gene is TRBJ2-6, the V gene TRBV27; D is unresolved. CDR3 size: 15 residues. The V gene's germline CDR1 is MNHEY and CDR2 SMNVEV (reference sequence). V was shortened by 7 bases and J by 0 bases, with 10 bases between the two germline ends. CDR3 in amino acids: CASKPQDSGANVLTF. CDR3 DNA: TGTGCCAGCAAACCACAAGACTCTGGGGCCAACGTCCTGACTTTC.

The chain recombines TRBV11-2 with TRBJ1-2; the D is unclear. CDR1 is SGHAT and CDR2 is FQNNGV in the germline V gene. The CDR3 is 14 amino acids. The V end was cut by 1 base, the J end by 8 bases, with 14 bases between. DNA for the CDR3: TGTGCCAGCAGCTTAGTTCGGTCTGCCGTGGGCTACACCTTC. It translates to CASSLVRSAVGYTF.

This sequence joins TRBV7-8 and TRBJ2-5, with D perhaps matching TRBD2 (6 bases). The CDR3 contains 13 residues. The germline V gene has CDR1 SGHVS and CDR2 FQNEAQ. Trimming took off 6 bases at V and 5 bases at J, with 13 bases between the two ends. The CDR3, as DNA: TGTGCCAGCAGATGGCGGGGCGCGGAGACCCAGTACTTC. Translation gives CASRWRGAETQYF.

The rearrangement links TRBV21-1 to TRBJ2-5; TRBD1, as called in the table, went unchecked against the DNA. With the DNA end fitting TRBJ2-7 better, the J assignment may be wrong. TRBV21-1 counts as a pseudogene. The CDR3 totals 14 residues. CDR3 in amino acids: CAIPRGITSYEQYF. CDR3 DNA sequence: TGTGCCATCCCCAGGGGCATCACCTCCTACGAGCAGTACTTC.

The genes are TRBV5-1 and TRBJ2-2, with D uncertain. This CDR3 is 16 amino acids long. The V and J ends lost 0 bases and 0 bases respectively, with 9 bases between them. CDR1 and CDR2 from the germline V gene are SGHRS and YFSETQ. CDR3 amino acids: CASSLVGRSNTGELFF. DNA for the CDR3: TGCGCCAGCAGCTTGGTTGGCAGATCGAACACCGGGGAGCTGTTTTTT.

The chain recombines TRBV4-1 with TRBJ2-5; 10 bases agree with TRBD2. The germline V gene encodes CDR1 MGHRA and CDR2 YSYEKL. The CDR3 extends over 15 amino acids. V trimming: 4 bases; J trimming: 5 bases; junction bases outside the gene matches: 7. Here the CDR3 reads CASSRTSGRRETQYF. CDR3 bases: TGCGCCAGCAGCCGGACTAGCGGAAGGAGGGAGACCCAGTACTTC.

The chain couples TRBV30 to TRBJ1-4; D is possibly TRBD1 (6 bases). Germline assignment: CDR1 GTSNPN and CDR2 SVGIG (reference sequence). Trimming took off 3 bases at V and 3 bases at J, with 11 bases between the two ends. The CDR3 length is 14 residues. In DNA, the CDR3 is TGTGCCTGGAGCCCCAGGGGACCTAATGAAAAACTGTTTTTT. Protein: CAWSPRGPNEKLFF.

A few counts support this clone. V gene TRBV11-2 combines with J gene TRBJ1-2; 8 bases map to TRBD1. Germline values: CDR1 SGHAT, CDR2 FQNNGV. Losses at the gene ends were 3 bases for V and 4 bases for J; bases not matched to a gene: 10. CDR3 length equals 16 residues. The CDR3 reads CASSFGGTGALYGYTF. As DNA, the CDR3 is TGTGCCAGCAGCTTTGGGGGGACAGGTGCCCTCTATGGCTACACCTTC.

The V and J genes are TRBV5-1 and TRBJ2-1; 9 bases are a match to TRBD2. Germline assignment: CDR1 SGHRS and CDR2 YFSETQ. The CDR3 totals 16 residues. Trimming removed 4 bases from V and 7 bases from J; junction bases left unmatched: 12. In nucleotides, the CDR3 is TGCGCCAGCAGCCCCCGTGGTAGCGGGAGTCGGAATGAGCAGTTCTTC. Translated: CASSPRGSGSRNEQFF. Variable domain in full (rest from reference TRBV5-1 and TRBJ2-1): KAGVTQTPRYLIKTRGQQVTLSCSPISGHRSVSWYQQTPGQGLQFLFEYFSETQRNKGNFPGRFSGRQFSNSRSEMNVSTLELGDSALYLCASSPRGSGSRNEQFFGPGTRLTVL.

This clone has only one observation. The chain links TRBV19 to TRBJ2-1; 7 bases are shared with TRBD1. The germline CDR1 and CDR2 sequences are LNHDA and SQIVND (reference sequence). Trimming took 9 bases from V and 6 from J; bases not matched to a gene: 11. This CDR3 comprises 14 residues. CDR3 DNA: TGTGCCAGCGTCCGGGACAGAGGGAGCAATGAGCAGTTCTTC. It specifies CASVRDRGSNEQFF.

The J gene is TRBJ2-1, the V gene TRBV5-6; TRBD1 might be the D (6 bases). The germline gives CDR1 SGHDT, CDR2 YYEEEE. Trimming removed 4 bases at V and 4 bases at J, with 21 bases between. CDR3 length: 17 residues. The DNA for the CDR3 is TGTGCCAGCAGCCCGCCATACGACAGGTATAATTACAATGAGCAGTTCTTC. Translating gives CASSPPYDRYNYNEQFF.

This sequence joins TRBV28 and TRBJ1-1; 7 bases map to TRBD1. The CDR3 is made up of 15 amino acids. The germline V gene encodes CDR1 MDHEN and CDR2 SYDVKM. V gave up 5 bases and J gave up 1 base; unmatched junction bases: 7. The CDR3 DNA follows: TGTGCCAGCAGTCCCACAGGGGCCCCGAACACTGAAGCTTTCTTT. Translated, it gives CASSPTGAPNTEAFF.

The chain couples TRBV28 to TRBJ2-7; D unresolved. CDR1 and CDR2 (germline): MDHEN, SYDVKM. CDR3 size: 15 residues. Between the trimmed V and J ends, which lost 8 bases and 3 bases, there was a span of 20 bases. The CDR3 region is CASLPSNLQFYEQYF. In nucleotides, the CDR3 is TGTGCCAGCCTACCGAGCAACCTTCAATTCTACGAGCAGTACTTC.

The genes are TRBV27 and TRBJ2-5; 12 nucleotides agree with TRBD2. Germline V CDR1 and CDR2: MNHEY, SMNVEV (reference sequence). V shed 4 bases and J 12 bases; nucleotides not matched to a gene: 12. This CDR3 spans 15 amino acids. CDR3 DNA sequence: TGTGCCAGCAGTTCGGCTAGCGGGAGGGTTCGGGGCGAGTACTTC. Translating it yields CASSSASGRVRGEYF.

This chain links TRBV6-6 with TRBJ2-7; TRBD1 might be the D (5 bases). The CDR3 covers 15 residues. Trimming pared 2 bases from V and 7 bases from J, leaving 18 bases between. Germline CDR1 MNHNY, CDR2 SVGAGI (reference sequence). CDR3 sequence (DNA): TGTGCCAGCAGTTACAGCCCAGGGTGGGATGGGGAGCAGTACTTC. As protein: CASSYSPGWDGEQYF.

The rearrangement joins TRBV29-1 to TRBJ2-7; TRBD2 agrees at 7 bases. This CDR3 comprises 12 residues. Per germline, CDR1 SQVTM and CDR2 ANQGSEA. Trimming removed 3 bases from V and 2 bases from J; junction bases left unmatched: 1. The chain's CDR3 is CSVELAAYEQYF. In nucleotides, the CDR3 is TGCAGCGTTGAGCTAGCGGCCTACGAGCAGTACTTC.